The text below deals with one T cell receptor beta chain. Per the germline V gene, CDR1 is SGHAT and CDR2 is FQNNGV. V was clipped by 6 bases and J by 1 base; unmatched bases: 11. This CDR3 contains 16 residues. The sample comes from a study of control samples from healthy donors and cancer patients. The table came from immunoSEQ multiplex PCR; TCRdb's copy has only in-frame clones and leaves some out. The sample has about 160,000 clones, 96% seen once. This TCR derives from a woman in her twenties or thirties in good health. Sequenced input: blood. The V gene is TRBV11-2, the J gene TRBJ1-2; 7 positions agree with TRBD1. As DNA, the CDR3 is TGTGCCAGCAGACAGACAGGGCCCATAATTAACTATGGCTACACCTTC. Protein product: CASRQTGPIINYGYTF.